The rows below give T cell receptor beta chains drawn from one sample of a study of cytomegalovirus exposure and HLA in healthy donors. Libraries were prepared by immunoSEQ multiplex PCR; TCRdb keeps only in-frame clonotypes and omits some of them. The sample yields about 190,000 clones, more than 80% seen once. The specimen was PBMCs. These receptors all stem from a woman between 45 and 65 years old in good health and CMV-seropositive. Both conserved end residues are part of each CDR3. The D gene is left open where the match is weak. Rows give clone size only sometimes, using once, few, many, or a class for an expanded clone.

TRBJ2-5 | - | TRBD2 | TRBV7-9 | CASSLELSGVGQETQYF | TGTGCCAGCAGCTTAGAACTTAGCGGGGTCGGGCAAGAGACCCAGTACTTC
TRBJ2-1 | - | - | TRBV23-1 | CASRTDRTYNEQFF | TGCGCCAGCAGGACTGACAGGACCTACAATGAGCAGTTCTTC
TRBJ1-1 | - | - | TRBV19 | CASSMALGGAMNTEAFF | TGTGCCAGTAGTATGGCATTGGGGGGTGCGATGAACACTGAAGCTTTCTTT
TRBJ1-2 | - | TRBD1 | TRBV30 | CAWSVEGGIYGYTF | TGTGCCTGGAGTGTTGAAGGGGGCATCTATGGCTACACCTTC
TRBJ2-7 | - | TRBD1 | TRBV7-6 | CASSYGGQAIYEQYF | TGTGCCAGCAGCTACGGGGGACAGGCGATCTACGAGCAGTACTTC
TRBJ2-1 | - | TRBD1 | TRBV7-6 | CASSLRTGSYNEQFF | TGTGCCAGCAGCTTAAGGACAGGGTCCTACAATGAGCAGTTCTTC
TRBJ1-1 | once | - | TRBV28 | CASSLYGVGRMNTEAFF | TGTGCCAGCAGTTTATACGGGGTTGGTCGAATGAACACTGAAGCTTTCTTT
TRBJ2-1 | - | - | TRBV6-4 | CASSEEPYLRGNDNNEQFF | TGTGCCAGCAGTGAGGAGCCCTACCTTAGGGGGAATGACAACAATGAGCAGTTCTTC
TRBJ2-1 | - | - | TRBV7-3 | CASSFRGGASYNEQFF | TGTGCCAGCAGCTTTCGAGGGGGGGCCTCCTACAATGAGCAGTTCTTC
TRBJ2-7 | - | - | TRBV30 | CAWSVNSYEQYF | TGTGCCTGGAGTGTCAACTCCTACGAGCAGTACTTC
TRBJ2-7 | - | - | TRBV4-1 | CASSQEGGGNEQYF | TGCGCCAGCAGCCAAGAGGGGGGAGGCAACGAGCAGTACTTC
TRBJ1-1 | - | TRBD1 | TRBV5-5 | CASSFQGENTEAFF | TGTGCCAGCAGCTTTCAGGGGGAGAACACTGAAGCTTTCTTT
TRBJ1-1 | once | - | TRBV29-1 | CSVGHGAGEAFF | TGCAGCGTTGGTCATGGGGCAGGTGAAGCTTTCTTT
TRBJ2-7 | few | - | TRBV9 | CASSDSDTGNLPYEQYF | TGTGCCAGCAGCGATTCGGATACAGGGAACCTCCCCTACGAGCAGTACTTC
TRBJ2-3 | - | TRBD2 | TRBV30 | CAWSVPLAGVLDTQYF | TGTGCCTGGAGTGTACCGCTAGCGGGGGTATTGGATACGCAGTATTTT
TRBJ2-7 | few | TRBD2 | TRBV7-9 | CSSSPGLAGDAYEQYF | TGTTCCAGCAGCCCTGGCTTAGCGGGGGACGCGTACGAGCAGTACTTC
TRBJ2-7 | - | - | TRBV11-2 | CASSPLITGRGDEQYF | TGTGCCAGCAGCCCCCTCATCACAGGGAGGGGGGACGAGCAGTACTTC
TRBJ1-6 | - | - | TRBV18 | CASSPGQSKVSPLHF | TGTGCCAGCTCACCTGGGCAGTCAAAAGTTTCACCCCTCCACTTT
TRBJ2-3 | - | TRBD1 | TRBV15 | CATSTGQGLPTFGTDTQYF | TGTGCCACCAGCACCGGACAGGGGCTCCCCACTTTTGGCACAGATACGCAGTATTTT
TRBJ2-7 | - | TRBD2 | TRBV7-2 | CASSFGAGGSEQYF | TGTGCCAGCAGCTTCGGAGCGGGGGGCTCCGAGCAGTACTTC
TRBJ1-2 | - | TRBD1 | TRBV28 | CASTPQRAGGGGYTF | TGTGCCAGCACCCCTCAAAGGGCAGGGGGTGGTGGCTACACCTTC
TRBJ2-3 | - | - | TRBV11-2 | CASSLGRTDTQYF | TGTGCCAGCAGCTTAGGGCGCACAGATACGCAGTATTTT
TRBJ2-3 | - | TRBD1 | TRBV27 | CASSPEGTGADTQYF | TGTGCCAGCTCCCCAGAGGGGACAGGGGCCGATACGCAGTATTTT
TRBJ2-1 | - | TRBD2 | TRBV18 | CASSPPIGGGGSYNEQFF | TGTGCCAGCTCCCCTCCCATCGGCGGGGGAGGATCCTACAATGAGCAGTTCTTC
TRBJ2-3 | - | TRBD2 | TRBV29-1 | CSASRVGRGEDTQYF | TGCAGCGCTTCCCGCGTCGGACGGGGGGAAGATACGCAGTATTTT
TRBJ2-7 | - | - | TRBV5-1 | CASSLGGSAAYEQYF | TGCGCCAGCAGCTTGGGCGGTAGCGCAGCCTACGAGCAGTACTTC
TRBJ2-5 | - | - | TRBV25-1 | CASPSETQYF | TGTGCCAGCCCCTCGGAGACCCAGTACTTC
TRBJ1-1 | - | TRBD1 | TRBV7-9 | CSSSFDRGRTEAFF | TGTTCCAGCAGCTTTGACAGGGGGCGTACTGAAGCTTTCTTT
TRBJ2-1 | - | TRBD2 | TRBV27 | CAPWRPSGGPSQENEQFF | TGTGCCCCATGGAGACCTAGCGGGGGGCCCTCTCAGGAGAATGAGCAGTTCTTC
TRBJ2-5 | - | TRBD2 | TRBV7-6 | CASSVAWRGTQETQYF | TGTGCCAGCAGCGTCGCTTGGCGGGGGACTCAAGAGACCCAGTACTTC
TRBJ2-7 | - | TRBD1 | TRBV11-2 | CASTRTGLAYEQYF | TGTGCCAGCACGAGGACAGGGCTGGCCTACGAGCAGTACTTC
TRBJ1-5 | - | - | TRBV2 | CASSEGRGGQPQHF | TGTGCCAGCAGTGAAGGGAGGGGGGGTCAGCCCCAGCATTTT
TRBJ1-5 | - | - | TRBV19 | CASRTDGGGNQPQHF | TGTGCCAGTAGAACCGACGGAGGGGGCAATCAGCCCCAGCATTTT
TRBJ2-5 | - | - | TRBV4-1 | CASSPPGGGGETQYF | TGCGCCAGCAGCCCCCCAGGCGGGGGCGGGGAGACCCAGTACTTC
TRBJ2-1 | - | - | TRBV5-4 | CASSPRAYNEQFF | TGTGCCAGCAGCCCCCGGGCCTACAATGAGCAGTTCTTC
TRBJ2-3 | - | - | TRBV5-1 | CASSLAGLSDTQYF | TGCGCCAGCAGCTTGGCAGGGTTGTCAGATACGCAGTATTTT
TRBJ1-2 | - | - | TRBV7-9 | CASSQFGTNGYTF | TGTGCCAGCAGCCAGTTCGGGACTAATGGCTACACCTTC
TRBJ2-7 | - | TRBD1 | TRBV14 | CASSRDSLYEQYF | TGTGCCAGCAGCCGGGACAGCCTCTACGAGCAGTACTTC
TRBJ2-7 | - | - | TRBV5-5 | CASSETGGSYEQYF | TGTGCCAGCAGCGAGACGGGGGGCAGCTACGAGCAGTACTTC
TRBJ2-3 | - | TRBD2 | TRBV7-3 | CASSLSGGTDTQYF | TGTGCCAGCAGCTTGAGCGGGGGCACAGATACGCAGTATTTT
TRBJ2-3 | - | TRBD2 | TRBV7-2 | CASSFTSGGRTDTQYF | TGTGCCAGCAGCTTTACTAGCGGGGGCCGCACAGATACGCAGTATTTT
TRBJ2-5 | - | TRBD1 | TRBV5-1 | CASSRGDRGETQYF | TGCGCCAGCAGCCGAGGGGACAGGGGAGAGACCCAGTACTTC
TRBJ1-4 | - | - | TRBV6-1 | CASSERPVEEKLFF | TGTGCCAGCAGTGAGCGCCCGGTGGAGGAAAAACTGTTTTTT
TRBJ2-7 | - | - | TRBV6-5 | CASSSTYEQYF | TGTGCCAGCAGTTCAACCTACGAGCAGTACTTC
TRBJ1-4 | - | - | TRBV7-2 | CASSRQVGEKLFF | TGTGCCAGCAGCCGACAAGTCGGAGAAAAACTGTTTTTT
TRBJ2-5 | few | - | TRBV27 | CASRLAGIQETQYF | TGTGCCAGCCGCCTGGCAGGGATCCAAGAGACCCAGTACTTC
TRBJ2-3 | - | TRBD2 | TRBV27 | CASTLAGSTTDTQYF | TGTGCCAGCACCTTAGCGGGGTCCACCACAGATACGCAGTATTTT
TRBJ2-5 | - | TRBD2 | TRBV2 | CASTPGGETQYF | TGTGCCAGCACTCCCGGGGGGGAGACCCAGTACTTC
TRBJ1-1 | few | - | TRBV9 | CASSADSSPNAEAFF | TGTGCCAGCAGCGCCGACAGTTCCCCAAACGCTGAAGCTTTCTTT
TRBJ2-3 | - | - | TRBV30 | CAWSPPAGGDTQYF | TGTGCCTGGAGTCCCCCGGCGGGTGGAGATACGCAGTATTTT